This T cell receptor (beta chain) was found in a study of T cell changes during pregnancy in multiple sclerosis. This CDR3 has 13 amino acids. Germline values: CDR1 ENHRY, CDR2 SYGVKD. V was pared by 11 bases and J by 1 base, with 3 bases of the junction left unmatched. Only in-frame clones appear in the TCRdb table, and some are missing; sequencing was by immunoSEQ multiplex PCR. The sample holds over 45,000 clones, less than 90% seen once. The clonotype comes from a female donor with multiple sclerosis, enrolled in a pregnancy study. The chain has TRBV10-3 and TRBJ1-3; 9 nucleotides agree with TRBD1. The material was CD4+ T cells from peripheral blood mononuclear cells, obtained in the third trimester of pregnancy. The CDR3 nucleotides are TGTGCCGTCGACAGGGGGTCTGGAAACACCATATATTTT. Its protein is CAVDRGSGNTIYF.